This T cell receptor (beta chain) was found in a study of T cells in localized non-small cell lung cancer. V lost 9 bases and J lost 2, with 9 bases in between. The V gene's germline CDR1 is SNHLY and CDR2 FYNNEI. The length of the CDR3 is 12 residues. The study's findings and limits: Adjacent uninvolved lung had the highest clonality, suggesting focused antigen responses. Of the top 100 tumor clones, median around 50 were in adjacent lung, some 29 among its top 100. Heterogeneity is still possible, as just one tumor region was sequenced. With higher T cell density in blood came longer overall survival.

Libraries were prepared by immunoSEQ multiplex PCR; TCRdb keeps only in-frame clonotypes and omits some of them. The sample yields about 52,000 clones, roughly 85% seen once. In the case of this clone: Antigen specificity is unknown. Distinct nucleotide sequences in the sample also encode this CDR3.

Here the sequenced sample was peripheral blood, taken before any cancer treatment. J is TRBJ2-3 and V is TRBV2, with D possibly matching TRBD2 (5 bases). The sequence came from a male donor at least 60 years old with stage III squamous cell lung carcinoma. CDR3 coding DNA: TGTGCCAGGCGGGCCGACACAGATACGCAGTATTTT. It is translated as CARRADTDTQYF. The full variable domain, its missing parts supplied by reference TRBV2 and TRBJ2-3, is EPEVTQTPSHQVTQMGQEVILRCVPISNHLYFYWYRQILGQKVEFLVSFYNNEISEKSEIFDDQFSVERPDGSNFTLKIRSTKLEDSAMYFCARRADTDTQYFGPGTRLTVL.